This T cell receptor beta chain derives from a study of T cells expressing NK-cell markers. Study details: It was sorted CD3+CD56-NKG2C+, CD3+CD56+NKG2C- and CD3+CD56+NKG2C+ T cells that provided the TCR beta repertoires. HCMV serostatus: seven of eight sequenced donors positive, one negative.

In the case of this clonotype: Its antigen is currently unknown.

TCRdb reprocessed the 5' RACE reads, with one entry per CDR3 protein and no DNA. The sample table sets out about 450,000 distinct CDR3 sequences. The CDR3 has 15 amino acids. Germline-derived CDR1 and CDR2 are SNHLY and FYNNEI. The study's findings and limits: Several donors' CD3+CD56-NKG2C+ cells were dominated by the same clonotypes.

The sequence derives from a woman aged 18 to 69 in good health. The sequencing sample was made of blood T cells: a sorted CD56 or NKG2C T cell subset, CD4+ or CD8+ T cells, or bulk PBMC T cells (not recorded which). The chain uses TRBV2 and TRBJ2-3. The CDR3 is CASSEARLSTDTQYF.